This T cell receptor beta chain was captured in a study of blood T cell repertoires in COVID-19. Study information: Sample material is recorded as cDNA or gDNA derived from T cells, B-cell-depleted T cells, or PBMCs.

Sequenced by immunoSEQ multiplex PCR; TCRdb stores in-frame clones only, minus some. The repertoire holds 200,000 to 250,000 clones, with around 86% as singletons. The sequenced sample was peripheral blood. The receptor was derived from a young woman who had recovered from COVID-19.

CDR3 sequence reads: CASSLANGRHETQYF. The CDR3 region has the DNA TGTGCCAGCAGCTTAGCGAACGGCAGGCACGAGACCCAGTACTTC. The chain carries TRBV7-2 and TRBJ2-5, with no clear D. Germline V gene data show CDR1 as SGHTA and CDR2 as FQGNSA. This CDR3 has 15 residues. V was cut by 0 bases and J by 5 bases, with 13 bases left in between. Full variable domain (rest looked up from reference TRBV7-2 and TRBJ2-5): GAGVSQSPSNKVTEKGKDVELRCDPISGHTALYWYRQSLGQGLEFLIYFQGNSAPDKSGLPSDRFSAERTGGSVSTLTIQRTQQEDSAVYLCASSLANGRHETQYFGPGTRLLVL.